The 5 T cell receptor beta chains in this list originate from one sample, sequenced in a study of blood T cell repertoires in COVID-19. Some clones are missing from TCRdb's copy, which holds only in-frame ones; the method was immunoSEQ multiplex PCR. The table has under 200,000 clones, around nine tenths seen once; the top ten hold under 0.7%. The specimen sequenced was peripheral blood. All receptors derive from a man aged 55 to 70 with COVID-19, enrolled during active disease.

V is TRBV2 and J is TRBJ1-2; D gene uncertain. Trimming took off 7 bases at V and 2 bases at J, with 17 bases between the two ends. CDR3 length: 15 residues. The V gene's germline CDR1 is SNHLY and CDR2 FYNNEI. CDR3 sequence: CASTRTPGVNYGYTF. The CDR3 DNA is TGTGCCAGCACCAGAACCCCGGGAGTCAACTATGGCTACACCTTC.

The chain joins TRBV7-3 to TRBJ2-1, with 8 bases matching TRBD2. Looked up from germline, CDR1 is SGHTA and CDR2 is FQGTGA. With V trimmed by 4 bases and J by 5 bases, 7 bases remained unmatched. The CDR3 runs 15 residues. CDR3 residues: CASSWGGGPNNEQFF. The DNA of the CDR3 is TGTGCCAGCAGCTGGGGCGGGGGGCCCAACAATGAGCAGTTCTTC. The full variable domain, its missing parts supplied by reference TRBV7-3 and TRBJ2-1, is GAGVSQTPSNKVTEKGKYVELRCDPISGHTALYWYRQSLGQGPEFLIYFQGTGAADDSGLPNDRFFAVRPEGSVSTLKIQRTERGDSAVYLCASSWGGGPNNEQFFGPGTRLTVL.

The CDR3 nucleotides read TGTGCCAGTAGTAACCAACAGGCTAGCACAGATACGCAGTATTTT. This sequence encodes CASSNQQASTDTQYF. The chain joins TRBV19 to TRBJ2-3; D is possibly TRBD1 (5 bases). Looked up from germline, CDR1 is LNHDA and CDR2 is SQIVND (reference sequence). The CDR3 spans 15 residues. V shed 4 bases and J shed 0 bases, with 11 bases lying between them.

J is TRBJ1-4 and V is TRBV18; TRBD1 might be the D (5 bases). Germline values: CDR1 KGHSH, CDR2 LQKENI. Trimming took 5 bases from V and 9 from J, leaving 19 bases between them. This CDR3 region has 15 residues. The CDR3 bases are TGTGCCAGCTCAAGAGCGCAGGGAAGTCAACAAAAACTGTTTTTT. This translates into CASSRAQGSQQKLFF. Full variable domain (remainder filled in from reference TRBV18 and TRBJ1-4): NAGVMQNPRHLVRRRGQEARLRCSPMKGHSHVYWYRQLPEEGLKFMVYLQKENIIDESGMPKERFSAEFPKEGPSILRIQQVVRGDSAAYFCASSRAQGSQQKLFFGSGTQLSVL.

The chain has TRBV7-2 and TRBJ2-1, with 7 bases fitting TRBD1. J was trimmed by 7 bases and V by 1 base; bases with no gene match: 10. The CDR3 is made up of 16 amino acids. Germline CDR1 SGHTA, CDR2 FQGNSA. CDR3 sequence reads: CASSLVTAGGRNEQFF. The CDR3 DNA reads TGTGCCAGCAGCTTAGTTACGGCAGGGGGTAGGAATGAGCAGTTCTTC.